This T cell receptor (beta chain) originates from a study of beta chain features in type 1 diabetes. A note on this clone: What it binds is unknown.

Study-wide points: Patients with type 1 diabetes showed fewer VDJ junction insertions and more deletions. The study found that naive, central memory and Treg TCRB repertoires appeared more similar in patients than in healthy donors. PCR could preferentially amplify shorter templates, alike in patients and controls.

The entirety of the isolated RNA underwent reverse transcription, so expressed TCRB transcripts were sequenced. Produced via immunoSEQ multiplex PCR; TCRdb's table is partial and in-frame only. Altogether hundreds of thousands of clones are present, around 12% being singletons, with the ten largest covering approximately 0.015%. CDR1 and CDR2 (germline): SGHTA, FQGTGA. The CDR3 is 13 amino acids. The trim removed 0 bases at V and 8 bases at J, leaving 3 bases unmatched. The TCR sequence derives from a man in his late teens or twenties in good health. Sequenced sample: naive CD4+ T cells from blood. The rearrangement links TRBV7-3 to TRBJ1-1, with 7 positions matching TRBD1. The CDR3 is CASSLTNRGEAFF. The DNA of the CDR3 is TGTGCCAGCAGCTTAACGAACAGGGGAGAAGCTTTCTTT. Combining the CDR3 with reference TRBV7-3 and TRBJ1-1 gives the whole variable domain GAGVSQTPSNKVTEKGKYVELRCDPISGHTALYWYRQSLGQGPEFLIYFQGTGAADDSGLPNDRFFAVRPEGSVSTLKIQRTERGDSAVYLCASSLTNRGEAFFGQGTRLTVV.